This T cell receptor beta chain was obtained from a study of shared clonotypes between healthy human individuals. Overall study: The study used three CD4 naive, three CD4 memory, two CD8 naive and one CD8 memory plate per donor. Study findings and constraints: Larger richness was generally estimated for naive than memory subsets.

The split of CD4+ cells yielded CD45RA+ naive and CD45RA-negative memory subsets. Sorted-subset replicate PCRs used about 200 ng of genomic DNA. This amount corresponded to approximately 30,000 T cell genomes. The assay was immunoSEQ multiplex PCR, and TCRdb's table has in-frame clones only and misses some. The sample holds under 1,100,000 clones, approximately 80% seen once. In the case of this clone: Its antigen is not known.

The sample was memory CD4+ T cells from PBMCs. Subset given: CD45RA-negative fraction. This sequence originates from a man younger than 35 in good health. Some clones in this sample may be carry-over from other donors' samples.

The CDR3 DNA is TGCAGCGTTGACGGCGGCTACAATGAGCAGTTCTTC. Amino acids: CSVDGGYNEQFF. The chain carries TRBV29-1 and TRBJ2-1; D uncertain. The CDR3 is made up of 12 amino acids. V was clipped by 3 bases and J by 3 bases, with 6 bases between them. Germline loops: CDR1 SQVTM, CDR2 ANQGSEA.